What follows is one T cell receptor beta chain and its context. There is no known antigen for this receptor. Base-call qualities are not available, and no considerably larger clone is one nucleotide away. The treatment or condition label here, explained by the study, means: in vitro stimulation with specific CMV peptide epitopes to enrich CMV-specific T cells. Trimmed from V: 2 bases; trimmed from J: 6 bases; junction bases lacking a gene match: 7. The CDR3, cysteine through phenylalanine, is 15 amino acids long. Just the 45-base CDR3 DNA is kept, in frame starting at base 1. CDR1 and CDR2 are drawn from the germline V gene (reference sequence): MNHNY, SVGAGI. The sample belongs to a study of T cell repertoires in cytomegalovirus infection (dated by TCRdb to between 2019 and 2020). Background on the whole study: The peptide stimulations were aimed at well-studied HLA-B-restricted epitopes as well as recently identified HLA-C-restricted CMV epitopes, whose presentation resists viral immunomodulation. Donor HLA type was relevant to the analysis, as public TCR beta signatures indicated carriage of CMV infection together with the matching HLA type. Study-wide findings and limitations: In both this cohort and an independent cohort of some 380 donors, the cumulative frequency of public TCR beta family members distinguished carriers of CMV infection plus the relevant HLA type. In the ex vivo response, HLA-C-restricted CMV-specific TCR beta clonotypes were dominant, and in two of eight donors the single most frequent clonotype came from this HLA-C-restricted group.

The listed sequencing device is Illumina HiSeq 1500. TCRdb handled the public reads itself, with Q25 trimming in fastp and clone calling in MiXCR, and kept productive beta chains. Entries that share a CDR3 protein sequence are merged under the most common genes and DNA. This sample gives roughly 920,000 distinct CDR3 sequences in total; under 40% of them show up just once. The top ten clones comprise roughly 12% of the sample. Sequenced here: cultured CD8+ T cells from PBMCs, sampled from culture after CMV antigen stimulation. This sequence originates from a human donor in good health (CMV status not recorded). Some clones in this sample may be carry-over from other donors' samples. Recombination connected TRBV6-6 to TRBJ2-1; 7 central bases correspond to TRBD1. The CDR3 protein: CASSYNEGQINEQFF. The nucleotide sequence reads TGTGCCAGCAGTTACAACGAGGGACAGATCAATGAGCAGTTCTTC.